This T cell receptor (beta chain) was captured in a study of T-cell reconstitution after alpha-beta-depleted transplantation in children. Study conclusions and caveats: T-cell numbers and diversity, one year after transplant, stemmed largely from T cells that were newly produced. Reported findings indicate that, about two months after transplant, alpha-beta T cells came from several hundred expanded clones, which were derived from non-depleted graft cells.

The CDR3 spans 13 residues. Germline V gene sequence: CDR1 MDHEN, CDR2 SYDVKM. Trimming shortened V by 6 bases and J by 6 bases, and 15 bases separated the two germline ends. The table lists this clonotype with a few counts. Its antigen is not known. The authors prepared the TCRbeta library with unique molecular identifiers. TCRdb re-analysed the PCR reads in MiXCR, keeping a single row per CDR3 protein. There are almost 250,000 distinct CDR3 sequences in the sample; roughly 23% occur only once, and roughly 2.6% lies in the top ten. The clonotype originates from a girl aged 2 to 10 with Fanconi anemia, due to receive a stem cell transplant. This chain joins TRBV28 and TRBJ2-7; D assignment may be TRBD1 or TRBD2 (6 bases each). Sequenced here: PBMCs, sampled before TCRalphabeta/CD19-depleted stem cell transplant. The CDR3 DNA follows: TGTGCCAGCAGGGTCGGGGGCCGGGGCGAGCAGTACTTC. The encoded protein is CASRVGGRGEQYF.